These 30 T cell receptor beta chains share one sample of origin, sequenced in a study of tumor-infiltrating lymphocytes in primary liver carcinoma. The tissue used was unsorted bulk material of 20-30 mg. RNA and DNA were co-extracted from it with the AllPrep DNA/RNA mini kit. The authors made TCR beta cDNA from around 500 ng total RNA with a constant-region primer. Nested multiplex PCR, run for three rounds with slightly modified ARM-PCR, yielded TCR beta libraries. The study ran its first two PCR rounds for approximately 11 cycles each, using TRBV1-TRBV30 forward primers and a C-beta reverse primer. One entry per CDR3 protein results from TCRdb running MiXCR on the multiplex PCR reads. The table has roughly 120,000 distinct CDR3 sequences, 50% to 65% seen once. Sequences were obtained from liver tumor tissue from sampling region 1. Described subset: tumor region T1, superior pole. Source of these receptors: a woman aged 55-69 years with primary liver carcinoma and hepatitis B virus infection.

This clonotype was seen ten or more times. This chain connects TRBV6-5 to TRBJ1-1; D is ambiguous. The germline V and J ends were trimmed by 4 bases and 1 base, with 10 bases remaining between them. The germline CDR1 and CDR2 sequences are MNHEY and SVGAGI. This CDR3 region has 14 residues. This CDR3 reads CASSFSAANTEAFF. CDR3 DNA: TGTGCCAGCAGTTTTTCGGCAGCGAACACTGAAGCTTTCTTT.

Concerning this clonotype itself: The CDR3 ends on some other residue instead of the conserved phenylalanine or tryptophan, so this is likely a read error. The limits of the CDR3 on the DNA are not certain, so only TCRdb's listed CDR3 is given. The chain employs TRBV11-2 and TRBJ2-7; the D call of TRBD2 is as the table states it, not checked on the DNA. CDR1 and CDR2 (germline): SGHAT, FQNNGV. The CDR3 adds up to 16 amino acids, both ends counted. The CDR3 loop is CANTTPGREARGEEYL.

Notes on this clonotype: One end of the junction varies from germline; a read error may be responsible. The CDR3, as DNA: TGTGCTAGTGGTTTCCTTACCGGGACAGGGGTCGGGGGGCTGCTTTTT. This sequence encodes CASGFLTGTGVGGLLF. The rearrangement joins TRBV12-5 to TRBJ2-2; 10 bases agree with TRBD1. Germline CDR1 LGHNT, CDR2 FRNRAP. The CDR3 is made up of 16 amino acids. Full variable domain (rest looked up from reference TRBV12-5 and TRBJ2-2): DARVTQTPRHKVTEMGQEVTMRCQPILGHNTVFWYRQTMMQGLELLAYFRNRAPLDDSGMPKDRFSAEMPDATLATLKIQPSEPRDSAVYFCASGFLTGTGVGGLLFGEGSRLTVL.

This clonotype was counted many times. The chain is built from TRBV29-1 and TRBJ2-2; 7 bases are shared with TRBD1. The germline V gene has CDR1 SQVTM and CDR2 ANQGSEA. With 4 bases clipped from V and 6 bases from J, the junction kept 5 bases outside the gene matches. The CDR3 covers 13 residues. CDR3 residues: CSVGDRVAGELFF. For the CDR3, the DNA is TGCAGCGTTGGAGACAGGGTGGCCGGGGAGCTGTTTTTT.

This clonotype was observed at least ten times. J is TRBJ1-5 and V is TRBV12-3 or TRBV12-4; D gene ambiguous. Trimming left V 1 base short and J 4 bases short, with 5 bases between. The CDR3 runs to 13 residues. The CDR3 is CASSLVRNQPQHF. The DNA of the CDR3 is TGTGCCAGCAGTTTAGTCCGAAATCAGCCCCAGCATTTT.

Concerning this clonotype itself: The junction shows a germline mismatch at one end, possibly a read error. The chain recombines TRBV6-1 with TRBJ2-7; perhaps TRBD2 as D (5 bases). The germline V gene encodes CDR1 MNHNS and CDR2 SASEGT. The CDR3 spans 14 residues. In nucleotides, the CDR3 is TGTGCCGGCAGGCCGTTAGGGAGCTCCTACGAGCAGTACTTC. Amino acid sequence: CAGRPLGSSYEQYF.

The table lists this clonotype with many counts. The genes are TRBV7-9 and TRBJ1-2; D not certain. The germline V gene has CDR1 SEHNR and CDR2 FQNEAQ (reference sequence). CDR3 length: 15 amino acids. The V and J ends lost 1 base and 4 bases respectively, with 13 bases between them. The CDR3 DNA sequence: TGTGCCAGCAGCTTAGATTCAGCTCTGATCTATGGCTACACCTTC. Its translation: CASSLDSALIYGYTF.

A word on this clonotype: One end of the junction varies from germline; a read error may be responsible. This chain joins TRBV7-9 and TRBJ2-1; 10 bases match TRBD2. Per germline, CDR1 SEHNR and CDR2 FQNEAQ (reference sequence). This CDR3 contains 16 residues. The CDR3 DNA follows: TGTGCCAGGAGCTTAGGGTCTCTAGCGGGAGTCGATGAGCAGTTCTTC. It encodes CARSLGSLAGVDEQFF.

Ten or more counts support this clonotype. The chain combines TRBV29-1 with TRBJ2-1, with TRBD2 matching 8 bases. The J segment lost 6 bases and the V segment lost 5 bases, leaving 9 bases of the junction unmatched. Per germline, CDR1 SQVTM and CDR2 ANQGSEA. This CDR3 comprises 14 residues. For the CDR3, the DNA is TGCAGCGTTTCACACAGCGGGGGACTCAATGAGCAGTTCTTC. Its translation: CSVSHSGGLNEQFF.

This chain links TRBV12-3 or TRBV12-4 with TRBJ1-4, with a tentative D call TRBD1 (5 bases). The CDR3 length is 17 residues. Trimming left V 3 bases short and J 0 bases short, with 14 bases between. Written as DNA, the CDR3 is TGTGCCAGCAGTTTCCCCCCAGACAGTGCAACTAATGAAAAACTGTTTTTT. Translation gives CASSFPPDSATNEKLFF.

This chain links TRBV11-2 with TRBJ2-7; D not certain. Trimming took 10 bases from V and 2 from J, leaving 18 bases between them. The V gene's germline CDR1 is SGHAT and CDR2 FQNNGV. This CDR3 spans 14 amino acids. Here the CDR3 DNA reads TGTGCCAACAGTTTACCACGGAGAGCCTACGAGCAGTACTTC. As protein: CANSLPRRAYEQYF. Full variable domain (missing parts from reference TRBV11-2 and TRBJ2-7): EAGVAQSPRYKIIEKRQSVAFWCNPISGHATLYWYQQILGQGPKLLIQFQNNGVVDDSQLPKDRFSAERLKGVDSTLKIQPAKLEDSAVYLCANSLPRRAYEQYFGPGTRLTVT.

Of note for this clonotype: A much larger clone lies a single base off, so this may be a read error. V and J are TRBV29-1 and TRBJ2-5; D remains ambiguous. The CDR3 covers 11 residues. Germline values: CDR1 SQVTM, CDR2 ANQGSEA. As DNA, the CDR3 is TGCAGCCTCCAGATTCTGGAGATCCAGTACTTC. Encoded protein: CSLQILEIQYF.

This clonotype was found once. Its ends do not fully match the called genes, so a read error is possible. The gene calls are TRBV29-1 and TRBJ1-1; no clear D. Germline CDR1 and CDR2: SQVTM and ANQGSEA. The CDR3 runs 13 residues. The CDR3: CSVVFSMNTEAVF. For the CDR3, the DNA is TGCAGCGTTGTTTTCTCCATGAACACTGAAGCTGTCTTC.

Of note for this clonotype: The junction and the germline gene differ at one end; a read error may be behind it. The J gene is TRBJ2-5, the V gene TRBV11-2; D is possibly TRBD1 (6 bases). Germline CDR1 is SGHAT and CDR2 is FQNNGV. This CDR3 has 13 amino acids. In nucleotides, the CDR3 is TGTACCAGCAGCATGGACAGACAAGAGACCCAGTACTTC. Translating it yields CTSSMDRQETQYF.

Of note for this clonotype: The conserved closing phenylalanine or tryptophan is absent in this CDR3, likely reflecting a read error. No DNA is shown, since the ends of the CDR3 on it are uncertain; the CDR3 is the one TCRdb lists. The V and J genes are TRBV11-3 and TRBJ2-1. Counting both end residues, the CDR3 totals 13 amino acids. Germline CDR1 is SGHNT and CDR2 is YENEEA. CDR3 amino acids: CASSAWGYNEQSL.

At least ten counts were recorded for this clonotype. The chain has TRBV5-5 and TRBJ2-1; 11 bases are a match to TRBD2. CDR3 length: 16 amino acids. The V and J ends lost 4 bases and 2 bases, in that order; junction bases with no gene match: 5. Germline V gene lookup returns CDR1 SGHKS and CDR2 YYEKEE (reference sequence). This CDR3 is CASSPISGRAYNEQFF. CDR3 bases: TGTGCCAGCAGCCCGATTAGCGGGAGGGCCTACAATGAGCAGTTCTTC.

The CDR3 protein is CASSASGTNGRPPYEQYF. CDR3 DNA sequence: TGTGCCAGCAGCGCGTCCGGGACTAACGGGAGGCCGCCCTACGAGCAGTACTTC. The genes are TRBV13 and TRBJ2-7, with 7 bases matching TRBD2. The CDR3 is made up of 18 amino acids. Germline V gene sequence: CDR1 PRHDT, CDR2 FYEKMQ (reference sequence). Unmatched junction bases numbered 18, after V lost 5 bases and J lost 2 bases.

As concerns this clonotype: One end of the junction fails to match germline, which may point to a read error. The V and J genes are TRBV29-1 and TRBJ2-7; no clear D gene. The CDR3 contains 12 residues. CDR1 is SQVTM and CDR2 is ANQGSEA in the germline V gene. CDR3 in amino acids: CSVEGPFGEQYF. The CDR3 nucleotides read TGCAGCGTTGAAGGGCCCTTTGGCGAGCAATACTTC.

V usage is TRBV6-2 or TRBV6-3 and J usage is TRBJ2-6, with D hard to call. V was shortened by 5 bases and J by 0 bases, with 8 bases between the two germline ends. The CDR3 has 15 residues. Germline V gives CDR1 MNHEY, CDR2 SVGEGT. CDR3 sequence: CASSPLDSGANVLTF. The CDR3 coding sequence is TGTGCCAGCAGTCCTCTCGACTCTGGGGCCAACGTCCTGACTTTC.

The chain couples TRBV5-4 to TRBJ1-2; TRBD1 might be the D (6 bases). This CDR3 has 17 amino acids. Trimming removed 0 bases from V and 1 base from J, with 16 bases in between. Germline CDR1 is SGHNT and CDR2 is YYREEE (reference sequence). DNA of the CDR3: TGTGCCAGCAGCTTGGTCAGGGGCCCTAAAGTTAACTATGGCTACACCTTC. Encoded protein: CASSLVRGPKVNYGYTF.

The chain recombines TRBV7-9 with TRBJ2-7, with 8 bases lining up with TRBD2. Unmatched junction bases numbered 12, after V lost 7 bases and J lost 4 bases. CDR3 length equals 15 residues. Per germline, CDR1 SEHNR and CDR2 FQNEAQ (reference sequence). The CDR3 sequence is CASTHNHRLAYEQYF. The CDR3 DNA reads TGTGCCAGCACCCACAACCACCGACTAGCGTACGAGCAGTACTTC.

Points on this clonotype: One junction end disagrees with the germline gene, perhaps due to a read error. The chain employs TRBV5-4 and TRBJ1-2, with 10 bases fitting TRBD1. This CDR3 comprises 19 residues. In germline, CDR1 is SGHNT, CDR2 YYREEE (reference sequence). The CDR3 region is CASSLGAALRDRGDYGYTF. CDR3 nucleotides: TGTGCTAGCAGCTTGGGAGCCGCCTTGCGGGACAGGGGAGACTATGGCTACACCTTC.

As regards this clonotype: The CDR3 ends on some other residue instead of the conserved phenylalanine or tryptophan, so this is likely a read error. The chain recombines TRBV11-2 with TRBJ2-7; the D gene could be TRBD1 or TRBD2 (5 bases each). V lost 3 bases and J 9 bases, leaving 18 bases between the germline ends. Germline CDR1 reads SGHAT; CDR2 reads FQNNGV. The CDR3 consists of 14 residues. CDR3 bases: TGTGCCAGCAGCTTTCAAACACTCCGGGGCGGGCAGTACCTC. This gives the protein CASSFQTLRGGQYL.

This clonotype was recorded a few times. The chain recombines TRBV19 with TRBJ2-7; D may be TRBD1 (6 bases). The CDR3 totals 13 residues. Deletions cut 5 bases from V and 7 bases from J, with 15 bases between. From germline, CDR1 is LNHDA and CDR2 SQIVND (reference sequence). The CDR3 sequence: CASSLGRGYEQYF. CDR3 bases: TGTGCCAGTAGTCTAGGCAGGGGCTATGAGCAGTACTTC.

Notes on this clonotype: This clone may be a read error of a much larger clone one base away. The V and J genes are TRBV6-1 and TRBJ1-6, with D uncertain. The germline V gene encodes CDR1 MNHNS and CDR2 SASEGT. Between the trimmed V and J ends, which lost 5 bases and 8 bases, there was a span of 7 bases. The CDR3 loop spans 12 amino acids. The CDR3 is CASSSGYSPLHF. The CDR3, as DNA: TGTGCCAGCAGTTCGGGATATTCACCCCTCCACTTT.

The chain carries TRBV11-2 and TRBJ2-7; 10 nucleotides agree with TRBD1. Germline V lookup: CDR1 SGHAT, CDR2 FQNNGV. V lost 4 bases to trimming and J lost 8 bases; unmatched junction nucleotides: 14. The CDR3 is 16 residues long. CDR3 sequence: CASSSPGQGDPMQQYF. Here the CDR3 DNA reads TGTGCCAGCAGCTCCCCCGGACAGGGGGACCCTATGCAGCAGTACTTC.

Concerning this clonotype itself: The CDR3 end shows no conserved phenylalanine or tryptophan, and so a read error is likely. This chain joins TRBV20-1 and TRBJ2-2; D call uncertain. The CDR3 loop spans 13 amino acids. Per germline, CDR1 DFQATT and CDR2 SNEGSKA (reference sequence). V was cut by 4 bases and J by 4 bases, with 10 bases left in between. Here the CDR3 reads CSAKISGTGELFS. The CDR3 DNA reads TGCAGTGCTAAAATTTCGGGCACCGGGGAGCTGTTTTCT.

This clonotype was observed a few times. V usage is TRBV19 and J usage is TRBJ2-2; no clear D gene. Germline loops: CDR1 LNHDA, CDR2 SQIVND (reference sequence). V dropped 8 bases and J dropped 2 bases, with 9 bases sitting between them. CDR3 size: 13 residues. DNA of the CDR3: TGTGCCAGTCGGGCTCCAAACACCGGGGAGCTGTTTTTT. This translates into CASRAPNTGELFF. Full variable domain (outside the CDR3, taken from reference TRBV19 and TRBJ2-2): DGGITQSPKYLFRKEGQNVTLSCEQNLNHDAMYWYRQDPGQGLRLIYYSQIVNDFQKGDIAEGYSVSREKKESFPLTVTSAQKNPTAFYLCASRAPNTGELFFGEGSRLTVL.

The chain uses TRBV11-2 and TRBJ2-3, with D unresolved. CDR3 length equals 12 residues. Trimming took 8 bases from V and 3 from J, leaving 9 bases between them. Germline values: CDR1 SGHAT, CDR2 FQNNGV. The CDR3 loop reads CASVDETDTQYF. The DNA for the CDR3 is TGTGCCAGCGTCGACGAGACAGATACGCAGTATTTT.

For this clonotype: A much larger clone differs by one base, so this may be a read error. The chain recombines TRBV12-3 or TRBV12-4 with TRBJ1-1, with D possibly matching TRBD1 (5 bases). Deletions cut 5 bases from V and 7 bases from J, with 23 bases between. The CDR3 runs to 16 residues. As DNA, the CDR3 is TGTGCCAGCAGTCTCCTGATAGGGGTTGGTCGGGTTGAAGCTTTCTTT. Its protein is CASSLLIGVGRVEAFF.